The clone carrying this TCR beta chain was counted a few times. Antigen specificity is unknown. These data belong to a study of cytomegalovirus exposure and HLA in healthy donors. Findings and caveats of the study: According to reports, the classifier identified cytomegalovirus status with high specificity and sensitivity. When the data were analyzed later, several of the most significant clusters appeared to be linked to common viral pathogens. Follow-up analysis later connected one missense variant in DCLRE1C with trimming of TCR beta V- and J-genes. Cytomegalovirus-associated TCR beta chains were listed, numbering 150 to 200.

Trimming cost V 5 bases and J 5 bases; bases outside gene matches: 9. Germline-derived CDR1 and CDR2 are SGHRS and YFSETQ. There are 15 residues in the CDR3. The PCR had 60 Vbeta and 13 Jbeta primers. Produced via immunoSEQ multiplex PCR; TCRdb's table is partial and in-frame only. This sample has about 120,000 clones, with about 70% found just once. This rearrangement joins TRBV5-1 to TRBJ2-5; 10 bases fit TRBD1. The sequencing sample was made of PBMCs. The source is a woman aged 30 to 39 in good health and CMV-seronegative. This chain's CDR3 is CASRSRTGGVETQYF. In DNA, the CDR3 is TGCGCCAGCAGATCCAGGACAGGGGGTGTGGAGACCCAGTACTTC.